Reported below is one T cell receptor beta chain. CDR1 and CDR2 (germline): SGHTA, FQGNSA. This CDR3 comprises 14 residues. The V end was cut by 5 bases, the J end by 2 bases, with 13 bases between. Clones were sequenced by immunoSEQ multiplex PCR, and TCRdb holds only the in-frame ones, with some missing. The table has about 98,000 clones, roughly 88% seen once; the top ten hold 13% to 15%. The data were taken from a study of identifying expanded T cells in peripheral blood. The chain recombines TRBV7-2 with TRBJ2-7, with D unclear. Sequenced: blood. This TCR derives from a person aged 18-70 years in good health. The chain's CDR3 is CASSHPPDTYEQYF. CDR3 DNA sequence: TGTGCCAGCAGCCATCCCCCGGATACCTACGAGCAGTACTTC.